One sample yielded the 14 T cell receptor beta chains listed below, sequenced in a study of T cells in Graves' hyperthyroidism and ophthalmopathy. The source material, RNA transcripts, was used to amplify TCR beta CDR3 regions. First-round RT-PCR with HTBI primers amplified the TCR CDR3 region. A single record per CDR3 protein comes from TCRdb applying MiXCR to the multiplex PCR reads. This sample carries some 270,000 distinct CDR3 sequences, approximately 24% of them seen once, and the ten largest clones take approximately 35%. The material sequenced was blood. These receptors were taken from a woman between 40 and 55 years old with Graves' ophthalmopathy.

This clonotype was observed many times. The CDR3 loop reads CASSEARAAGANVLTF. The CDR3 bases are TGTGCCAGCAGTGAAGCGAGGGCAGCTGGGGCCAACGTCCTGACTTTC. This chain joins TRBV6-1 and TRBJ2-6, with TRBD2 as a possible D gene (5 bases). With 0 bases removed from V and 2 bases from J, the gap between germline ends came to 8 bases. CDR1 MNHNS and CDR2 SASEGT come from the germline V gene. This CDR3 has 16 amino acids.

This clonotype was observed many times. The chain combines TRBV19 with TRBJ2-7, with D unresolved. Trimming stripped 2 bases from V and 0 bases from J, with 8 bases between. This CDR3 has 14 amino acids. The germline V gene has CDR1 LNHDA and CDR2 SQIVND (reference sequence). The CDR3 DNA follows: TGTGCCAGTAGTATACGGCACAGCTCCTACGAGCAGTACTTC. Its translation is CASSIRHSSYEQYF.

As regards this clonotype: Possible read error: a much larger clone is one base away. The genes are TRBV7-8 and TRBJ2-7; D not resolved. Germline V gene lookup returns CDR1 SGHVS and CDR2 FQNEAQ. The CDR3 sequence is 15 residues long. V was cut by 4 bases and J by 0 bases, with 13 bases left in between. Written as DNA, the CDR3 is TGTGCCAGCAGCTCCGCCGGAGTGGGCTCCTACGAGCAGTACTTC. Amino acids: CASSSAGVGSYEQYF.

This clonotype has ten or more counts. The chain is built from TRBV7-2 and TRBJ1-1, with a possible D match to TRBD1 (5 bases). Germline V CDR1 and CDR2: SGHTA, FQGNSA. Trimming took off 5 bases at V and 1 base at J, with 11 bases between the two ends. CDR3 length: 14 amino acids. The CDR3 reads CASSPQGANTEAFF. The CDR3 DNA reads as TGTGCCAGCAGCCCCCAGGGTGCGAACACTGAAGCTTTCTTT.

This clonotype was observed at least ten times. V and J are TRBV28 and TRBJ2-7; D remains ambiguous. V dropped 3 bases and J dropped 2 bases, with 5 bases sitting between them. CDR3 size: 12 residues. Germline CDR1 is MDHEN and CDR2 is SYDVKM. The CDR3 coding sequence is TGTGCCAGCAGTTTTATAGCCTACGAGCAGTACTTC. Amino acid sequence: CASSFIAYEQYF.

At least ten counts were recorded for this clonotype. The CDR3 DNA follows: TGTGCCAGCAGTTTACAATCGGGAGCCAAAAACATTCAGTACTTC. Translating it yields CASSLQSGAKNIQYF. This rearrangement joins TRBV28 to TRBJ2-4, with D unclear. Trimming left V 2 bases short and J 0 bases short, with 8 bases between. Germline V lookup: CDR1 MDHEN, CDR2 SYDVKM. This CDR3 is built from 15 residues. The full variable domain, with the rest looked up from reference TRBV28 and TRBJ2-4, is DVKVTQSSRYLVKRTGEKVFLECVQDMDHENMFWYRQDPGLGLRLIYFSYDVKMKEKGDIPEGYSVSREKKERFSLILESASTNQTSMYLCASSLQSGAKNIQYFGAGTRLSVL.

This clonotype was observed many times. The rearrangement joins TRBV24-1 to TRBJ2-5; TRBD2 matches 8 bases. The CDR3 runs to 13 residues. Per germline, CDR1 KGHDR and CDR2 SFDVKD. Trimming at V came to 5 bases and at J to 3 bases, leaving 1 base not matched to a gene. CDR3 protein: CATSGAGEETQYF. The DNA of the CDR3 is TGTGCCACCAGTGGAGCGGGAGAAGAGACCCAGTACTTC.

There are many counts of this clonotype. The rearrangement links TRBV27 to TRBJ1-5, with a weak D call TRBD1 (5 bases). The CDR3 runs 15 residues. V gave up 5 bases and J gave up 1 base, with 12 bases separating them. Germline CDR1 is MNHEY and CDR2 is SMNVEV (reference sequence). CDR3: CASSPGTDSNQPQHF. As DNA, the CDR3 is TGTGCCAGCAGTCCCGGGACGGACAGCAATCAGCCCCAGCATTTT.

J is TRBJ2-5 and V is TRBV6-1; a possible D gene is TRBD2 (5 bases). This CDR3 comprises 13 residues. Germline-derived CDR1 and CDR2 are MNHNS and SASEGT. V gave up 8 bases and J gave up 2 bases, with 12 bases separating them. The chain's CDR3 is CASERNKQETQYF. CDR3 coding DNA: TGTGCCAGCGAGCGGAATAAACAAGAGACCCAGTACTTC.

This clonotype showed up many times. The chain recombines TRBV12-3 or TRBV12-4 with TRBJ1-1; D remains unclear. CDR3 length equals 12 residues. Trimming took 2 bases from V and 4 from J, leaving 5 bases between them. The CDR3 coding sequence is TGTGCCAGCAGTTTACCGGGCACTGAAGCTTTCTTT. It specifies CASSLPGTEAFF.

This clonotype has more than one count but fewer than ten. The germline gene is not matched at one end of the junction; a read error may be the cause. In DNA, the CDR3 is TGTGCCATCAGCTTACTTAGCGGGAGTTACACCGGGGAGCTGTTTTTT. Amino acids: CAISLLSGSYTGELFF. The rearrangement links TRBV5-5 to TRBJ2-2; 9 bases map to TRBD2. Germline CDR1 SGHKS, CDR2 YYEKEE (reference sequence). The CDR3 consists of 16 residues.

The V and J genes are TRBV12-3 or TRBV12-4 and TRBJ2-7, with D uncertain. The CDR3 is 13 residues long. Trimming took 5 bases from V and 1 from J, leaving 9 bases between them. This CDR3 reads CASSKSVSYEQYF. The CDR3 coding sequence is TGTGCCAGCAGTAAGTCAGTATCCTACGAGCAGTACTTC.

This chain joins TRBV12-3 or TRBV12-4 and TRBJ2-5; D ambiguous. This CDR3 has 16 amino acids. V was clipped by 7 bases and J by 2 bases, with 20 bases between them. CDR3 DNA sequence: TGTGCCAGCACCACGTCCACCCAGGCAGCACAAGAGACCCAGTACTTC. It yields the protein CASTTSTQAAQETQYF.

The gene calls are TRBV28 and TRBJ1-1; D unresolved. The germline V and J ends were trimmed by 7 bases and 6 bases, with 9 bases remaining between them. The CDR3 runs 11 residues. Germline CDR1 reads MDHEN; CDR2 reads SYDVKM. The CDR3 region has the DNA TGTGCCAGCACCGAAGAGGCTGAAGCTTTCTTT. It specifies CASTEEAEAFF. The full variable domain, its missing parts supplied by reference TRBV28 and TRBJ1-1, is DVKVTQSSRYLVKRTGEKVFLECVQDMDHENMFWYRQDPGLGLRLIYFSYDVKMKEKGDIPEGYSVSREKKERFSLILESASTNQTSMYLCASTEEAEAFFGQGTRLTVV.